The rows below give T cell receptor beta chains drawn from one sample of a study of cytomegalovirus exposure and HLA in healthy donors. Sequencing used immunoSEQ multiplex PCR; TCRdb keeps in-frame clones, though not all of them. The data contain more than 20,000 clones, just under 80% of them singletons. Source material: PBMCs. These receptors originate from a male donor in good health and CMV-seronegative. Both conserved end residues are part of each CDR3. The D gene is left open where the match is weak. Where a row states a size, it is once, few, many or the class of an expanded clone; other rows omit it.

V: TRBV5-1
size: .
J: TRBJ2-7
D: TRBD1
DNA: TGCGCCAGCAGCTTGCGTGTGAACACAGGGGATGCCTACGAGCAGTACTTC
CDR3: CASSLRVNTGDAYEQYF

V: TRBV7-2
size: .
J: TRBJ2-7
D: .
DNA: TGTGCCAGCAGCTCAGATATAGGCAGGATCTACGAGCAGTACTTC
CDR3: CASSSDIGRIYEQYF

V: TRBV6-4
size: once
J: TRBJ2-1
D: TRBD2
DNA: TGTGCCAGCAGTGACACAAGCGGGAGCTACAATGAGCAGTTCTTC
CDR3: CASSDTSGSYNEQFF

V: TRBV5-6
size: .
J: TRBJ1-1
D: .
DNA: TGTGCCAGCAGCTTCGGGGGCACTGAAGCTTTCTTT
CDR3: CASSFGGTEAFF

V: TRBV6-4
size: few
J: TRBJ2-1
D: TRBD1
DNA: TGTGCCAGCAGTGACGGGACAGGGGGCAATGAGCAGTTCTTC
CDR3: CASSDGTGGNEQFF

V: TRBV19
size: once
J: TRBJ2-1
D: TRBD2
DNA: TGTGCCAGTAGTCGGACTAGCGGGGGCTTCTACAATGAGCAGTTCTTC
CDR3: CASSRTSGGFYNEQFF

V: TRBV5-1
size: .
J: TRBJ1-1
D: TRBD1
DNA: TGCGCCAGCACCTCGGTTGCAGGGGGGACTGAAGCTTTCTTT
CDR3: CASTSVAGGTEAFF

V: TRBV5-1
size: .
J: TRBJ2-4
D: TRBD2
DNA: TGCGCCAGCAGTCGGGGAGGGGCCGTAGCCAAAAACATTCAGTACTTC
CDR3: CASSRGGAVAKNIQYF

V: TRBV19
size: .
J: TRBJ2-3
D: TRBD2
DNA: TGTGCCAGTACGGAGGGGCTAGCGGGAACAGATACGCAGTATTTT
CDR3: CASTEGLAGTDTQYF

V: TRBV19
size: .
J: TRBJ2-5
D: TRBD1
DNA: TGTGCCAGTAGTATCCCCTCCGGGACAGGGGGACTGGAGCAGTACTTC
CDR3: CASSIPSGTGGLEQYF

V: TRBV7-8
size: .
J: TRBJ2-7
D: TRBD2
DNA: TGTGCCAGCAGCTTAGGCGGGAGCCCCCCCTACGAGCAGTACTTC
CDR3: CASSLGGSPPYEQYF

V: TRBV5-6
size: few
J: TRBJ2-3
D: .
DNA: TGTGCCAGCAGCTTGGGTAGCCCAGATACGCAGTATTTT
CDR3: CASSLGSPDTQYF

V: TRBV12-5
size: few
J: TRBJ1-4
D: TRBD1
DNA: TGTGCTAGTGCCACTTCCCTCAGGGGGACTAATGAAAAACTGTTTTTT
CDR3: CASATSLRGTNEKLFF

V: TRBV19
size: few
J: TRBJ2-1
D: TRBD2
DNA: TGTGCCAGTAGCGGGGGGCTAGCGGGAGCTCACCGGTTCTTC
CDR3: CASSGGLAGAHRFF

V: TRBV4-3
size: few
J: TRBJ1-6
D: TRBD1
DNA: TGCGCCAGCAGCCAGAATCAGGGGGGCGGCGATTCACCCCTCCACTTT
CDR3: CASSQNQGGGDSPLHF

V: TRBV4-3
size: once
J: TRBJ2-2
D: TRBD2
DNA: TGCGCCAGCAGCCAGGGGGTGGGACTAGAGCCCGGCGGGGAGCTGTTTTTT
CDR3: CASSQGVGLEPGGELFF

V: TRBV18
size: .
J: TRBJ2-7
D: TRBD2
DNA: TGTGCCAGCTCACCAGTTGCGGGGGGTCCCTCCTACGAGCAGTACTTC
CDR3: CASSPVAGGPSYEQYF

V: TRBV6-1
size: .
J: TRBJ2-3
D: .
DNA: TGTGCCAGCAGTGTGGAAGGGGATGGGACAGATACGCAGTATTTT
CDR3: CASSVEGDGTDTQYF

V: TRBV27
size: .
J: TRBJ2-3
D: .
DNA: TGTGCCAGCAGGTCATCTTCTCGGCAAGGAGGCACAGATACGCAGTATTTT
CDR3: CASRSSSRQGGTDTQYF

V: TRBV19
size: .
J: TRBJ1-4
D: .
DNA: TGTGCCAGTAGTAAAGGACAGCTAACTAATGAAAAACTGTTTTTT
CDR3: CASSKGQLTNEKLFF

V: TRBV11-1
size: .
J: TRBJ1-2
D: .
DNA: TGTGCCAGCAGCCAGGATCACTATGGCTACACCTTC
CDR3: CASSQDHYGYTF

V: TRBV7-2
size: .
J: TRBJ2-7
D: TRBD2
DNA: TGTGCCAGCAGCTTTGCTAGCGGGGGTGAACACGAGCAGTACTTC
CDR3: CASSFASGGEHEQYF

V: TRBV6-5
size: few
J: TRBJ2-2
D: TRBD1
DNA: TGTGCCAGCGGCTCGGGACAGGGTTTTTCCGGGGAGCTGTTTTTT
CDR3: CASGSGQGFSGELFF

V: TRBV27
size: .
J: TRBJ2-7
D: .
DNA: TGTGCCAGCTCTTGGGGACTGACCTACGAGCAGTACTTC
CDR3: CASSWGLTYEQYF

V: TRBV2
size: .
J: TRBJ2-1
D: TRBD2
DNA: TGTGCCAGCAGTGAGCGGGGGGCCTACAATGAGCAGTTCTTC
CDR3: CASSERGAYNEQFF

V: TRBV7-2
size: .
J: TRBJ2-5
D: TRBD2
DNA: TGTGCCAGCAGCTTATTCGCGGGGGGCCAAGAGACCCAGTACTTC
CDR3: CASSLFAGGQETQYF

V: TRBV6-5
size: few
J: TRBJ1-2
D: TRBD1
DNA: TGTGCCAGCACAGGACAGGCTACTAACTATGGCTACACCTTC
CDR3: CASTGQATNYGYTF

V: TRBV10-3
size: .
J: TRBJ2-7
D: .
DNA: TGTGCCATCAGTGAGCAGAATTTCTACGAGCAGTACTTC
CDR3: CAISEQNFYEQYF

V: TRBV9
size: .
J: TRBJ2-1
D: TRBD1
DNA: TGTGCCAGCAGCCCATCCCCAGGGGGCGGTGAGCAGTTCTTC
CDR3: CASSPSPGGGEQFF

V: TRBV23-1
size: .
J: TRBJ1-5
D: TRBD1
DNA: TGCGCCAGCAGTCAATCGATGACAGGGAAAGTTGGGAATCAGCCCCAGCATTTT
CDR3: CASSQSMTGKVGNQPQHF

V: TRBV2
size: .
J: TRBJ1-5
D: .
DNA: TGTGCCAGCAGCACAGGGAATCAGCCCCAGCATTTT
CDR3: CASSTGNQPQHF

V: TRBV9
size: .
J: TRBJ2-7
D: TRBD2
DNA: TGTGCCAGCAGCGGGCTAGCGGGAGCGGCCTACGAGCAGTACTTC
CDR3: CASSGLAGAAYEQYF

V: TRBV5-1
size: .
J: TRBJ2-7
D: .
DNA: TGCGCCAGCAGCCCCCGACAGGATACCGAGCAGTACTTC
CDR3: CASSPRQDTEQYF

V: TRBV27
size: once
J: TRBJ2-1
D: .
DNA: TGTGCCAGCAGTTTCTCGACTCTCAATGAGCAGTTCTTC
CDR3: CASSFSTLNEQFF

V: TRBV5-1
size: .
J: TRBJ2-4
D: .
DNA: TGCGCCAGCAGAGGGGTAGAAAACATTCAGTACTTC
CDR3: CASRGVENIQYF

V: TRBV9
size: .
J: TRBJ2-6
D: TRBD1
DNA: TGTGCCAGCAGCGGCCGGGACAGGGGGCTTCCTGGGGCCAACGTCCTGACTTTC
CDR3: CASSGRDRGLPGANVLTF

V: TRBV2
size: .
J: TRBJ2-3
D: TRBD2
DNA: TGTGCCAGCAGTGTAGCGGGGGGGCAAGATACGCAGTATTTT
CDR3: CASSVAGGQDTQYF

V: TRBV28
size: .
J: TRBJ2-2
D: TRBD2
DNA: TGTGCCATCAAGACTAGCGGGCTTAACACCGGGGAGCTGTTTTTT
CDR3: CAIKTSGLNTGELFF

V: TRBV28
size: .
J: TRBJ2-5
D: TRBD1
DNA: TGTGCCAGCAGTTTCAGATCGGACAGGGGAGGCGTGGAGACCCAGTACTTC
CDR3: CASSFRSDRGGVETQYF

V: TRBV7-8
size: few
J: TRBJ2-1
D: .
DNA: TGTGCCAGCAGCTTAGGAGGGAACCGTTTTGAGCAGTTCTTC
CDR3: CASSLGGNRFEQFF

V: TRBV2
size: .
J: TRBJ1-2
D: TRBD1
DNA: TGTGCCAAAGGACAGGGCTATGGCTACACCTTC
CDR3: CAKGQGYGYTF

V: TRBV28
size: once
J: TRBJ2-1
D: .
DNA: TGTGCCAGCAGTTTAAACAGGGATCTATACAATGAGCAGTTCTTC
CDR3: CASSLNRDLYNEQFF

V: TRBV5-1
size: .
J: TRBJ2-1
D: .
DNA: TGCGCCAGCAGCTGGGAGCCCTACGTGACTAGTAGAGGTGAGCAGTTCTTC
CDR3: CASSWEPYVTSRGEQFF

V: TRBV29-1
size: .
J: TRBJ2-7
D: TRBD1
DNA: TGCAGCGCTGGGGACAGGTCTTGGGAGCAGTACTTC
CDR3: CSAGDRSWEQYF

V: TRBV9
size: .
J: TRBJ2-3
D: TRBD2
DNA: TGTGCCAGCAGCGTAGGGGGGGGACTAGCGGGAAGTCAAGATACGCAGTATTTT
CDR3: CASSVGGGLAGSQDTQYF

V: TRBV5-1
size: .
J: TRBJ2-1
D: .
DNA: TGCGCCAGCAGCTTGGGCCTAGCACCCTACAATGAGCAGTTCTTC
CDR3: CASSLGLAPYNEQFF

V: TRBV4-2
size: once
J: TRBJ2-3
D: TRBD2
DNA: TGTGCCAGCAGCCGGAAGACTAGCGGGACAGATACGCAGTATTTT
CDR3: CASSRKTSGTDTQYF

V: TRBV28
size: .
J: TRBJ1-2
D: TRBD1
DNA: TGTGCCATTTCCGACAGGGGGAACTATGGCTACACCTTC
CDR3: CAISDRGNYGYTF

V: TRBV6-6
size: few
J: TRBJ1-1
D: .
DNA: TGTGCCACCGTGGATGACTCGAACACTGAAGCTTTCTTT
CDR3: CATVDDSNTEAFF

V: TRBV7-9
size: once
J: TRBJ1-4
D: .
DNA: TGTGCCAGCAGCACAGCTACGGAGGGGCAAGATGAAAAACTGTTTTTT
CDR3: CASSTATEGQDEKLFF